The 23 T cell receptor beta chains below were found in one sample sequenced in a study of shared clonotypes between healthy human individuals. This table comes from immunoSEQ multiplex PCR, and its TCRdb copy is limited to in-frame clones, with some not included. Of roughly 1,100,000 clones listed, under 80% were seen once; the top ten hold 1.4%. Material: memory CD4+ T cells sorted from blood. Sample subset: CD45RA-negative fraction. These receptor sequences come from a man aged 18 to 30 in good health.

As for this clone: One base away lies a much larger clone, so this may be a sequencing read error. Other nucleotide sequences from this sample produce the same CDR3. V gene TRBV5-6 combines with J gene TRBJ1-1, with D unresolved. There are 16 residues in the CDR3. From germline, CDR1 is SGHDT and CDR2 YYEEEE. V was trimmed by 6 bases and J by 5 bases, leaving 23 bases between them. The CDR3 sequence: CASTFALEPYKTEAFF. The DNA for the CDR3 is TGTGCCAGCACCTTTGCGCTGGAGCCATACAAGACTGAAGCTTTCTTT.

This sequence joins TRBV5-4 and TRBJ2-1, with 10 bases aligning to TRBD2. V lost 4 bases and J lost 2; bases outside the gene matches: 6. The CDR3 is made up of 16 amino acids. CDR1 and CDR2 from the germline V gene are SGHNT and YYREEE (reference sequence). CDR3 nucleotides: TGTGCCAGCAGCCCGGGGACTAGCGAAACCTACAATGAGCAGTTCTTC. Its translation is CASSPGTSETYNEQFF. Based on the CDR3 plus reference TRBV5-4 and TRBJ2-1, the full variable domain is ETGVTQSPTHLIKTRGQQVTLRCSSQSGHNTVSWYQQALGQGPQFIFQYYREEENGRGNFPPRFSGLQFPNYSSELNVNALELDDSALYLCASSPGTSETYNEQFFGPGTRLTVL.

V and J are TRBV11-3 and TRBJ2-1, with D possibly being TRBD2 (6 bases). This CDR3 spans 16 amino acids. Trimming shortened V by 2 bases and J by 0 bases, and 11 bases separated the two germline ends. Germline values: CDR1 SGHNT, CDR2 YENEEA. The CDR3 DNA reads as TGTGCCAGCAGCTTATCTAGCGCGCCCTCCTACAATGAGCAGTTCTTC. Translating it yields CASSLSSAPSYNEQFF.

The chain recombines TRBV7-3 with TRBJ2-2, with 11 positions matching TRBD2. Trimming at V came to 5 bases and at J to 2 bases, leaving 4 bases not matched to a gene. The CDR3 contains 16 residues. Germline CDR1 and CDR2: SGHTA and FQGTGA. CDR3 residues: CASSPSGGSNTGELFF. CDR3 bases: TGTGCCAGCAGCCCTAGCGGGGGGTCTAACACCGGGGAGCTGTTTTTT.

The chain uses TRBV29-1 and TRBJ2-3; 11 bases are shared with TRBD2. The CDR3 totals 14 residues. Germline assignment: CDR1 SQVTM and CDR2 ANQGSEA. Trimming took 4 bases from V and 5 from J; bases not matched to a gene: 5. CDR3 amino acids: CSVASGRSGDTQYF. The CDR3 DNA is TGCAGCGTTGCTAGCGGGAGGTCGGGAGATACGCAGTATTTT.

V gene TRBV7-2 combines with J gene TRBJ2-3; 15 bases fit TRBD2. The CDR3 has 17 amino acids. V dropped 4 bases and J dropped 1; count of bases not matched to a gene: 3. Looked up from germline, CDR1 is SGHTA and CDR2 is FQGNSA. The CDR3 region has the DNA TGTGCCAGCAGCTCGGGGACTAGCGGGAGGCGCACAGATACGCAGTATTTT. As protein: CASSSGTSGRRTDTQYF. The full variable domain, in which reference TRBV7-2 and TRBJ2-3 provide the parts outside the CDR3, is GAGVSQSPSNKVTEKGKDVELRCDPISGHTALYWYRQSLGQGLEFLIYFQGNSAPDKSGLPSDRFSAERTGGSVSTLTIQRTQQEDSAVYLCASSSGTSGRRTDTQYFGPGTRLTVL.

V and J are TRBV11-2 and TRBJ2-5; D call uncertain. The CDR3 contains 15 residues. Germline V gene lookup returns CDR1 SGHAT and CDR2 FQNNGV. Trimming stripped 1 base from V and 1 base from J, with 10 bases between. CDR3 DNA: TGTGCCAGCAGCTTAGTAGTCTACCGCCAAGAGACCCAGTACTTC. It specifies CASSLVVYRQETQYF.

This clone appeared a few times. DNA for the CDR3: TGTGCCAGCAGTGACAACCCGGGAGGGGGAGCAGATACGCAGTATTTT. Translated: CASSDNPGGGADTQYF. The V call is TRBV6-1, the J call TRBJ2-3; 8 positions match TRBD2. The J segment lost 4 bases and the V segment lost 3 bases, leaving 9 bases of the junction unmatched. CDR3 length: 16 amino acids. CDR1 and CDR2 (germline): MNHNS, SASEGT.

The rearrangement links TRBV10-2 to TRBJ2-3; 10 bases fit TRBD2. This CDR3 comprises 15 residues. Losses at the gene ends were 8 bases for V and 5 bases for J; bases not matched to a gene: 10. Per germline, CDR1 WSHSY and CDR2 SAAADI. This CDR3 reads CASSTGTSDVDTQYF. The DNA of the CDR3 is TGCGCCAGCTCCACCGGGACTAGCGACGTAGATACGCAGTATTTT.

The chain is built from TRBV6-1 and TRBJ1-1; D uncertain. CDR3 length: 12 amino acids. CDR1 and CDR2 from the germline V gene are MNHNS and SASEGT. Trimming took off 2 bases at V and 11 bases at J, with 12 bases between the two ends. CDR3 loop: CASSERWFDAFF. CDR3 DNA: TGTGCCAGCAGTGAACGGTGGTTTGATGCTTTCTTT.

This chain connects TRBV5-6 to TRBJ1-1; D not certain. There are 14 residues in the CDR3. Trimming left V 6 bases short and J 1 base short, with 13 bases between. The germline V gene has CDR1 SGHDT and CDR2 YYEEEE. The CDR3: CASTPERSNTEAFF. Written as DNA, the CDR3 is TGTGCCAGCACCCCGGAGCGGTCGAACACTGAAGCTTTCTTT. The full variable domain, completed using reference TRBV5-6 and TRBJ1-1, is DAGVTQSPTHLIKTRGQQVTLRCSPKSGHDTVSWYQQALGQGPQFIFQYYEEEERQRGNFPDRFSGHQFPNYSSELNVNALLLGDSALYLCASTPERSNTEAFFGQGTRLTVV.

The CDR3 sequence is CASSYSIMRTQETQYF. The CDR3 DNA reads as TGTGCCAGCAGTTACTCGATTATGAGGACCCAAGAGACCCAGTACTTC. The chain is built from TRBV6-6 and TRBJ2-5; unclear D gene. CDR1 MNHNY and CDR2 SVGAGI come from the germline V gene (reference sequence). The CDR3 spans 16 residues. The ends were cut back, 0 bases at V and 1 base at J, with 12 bases in the middle.

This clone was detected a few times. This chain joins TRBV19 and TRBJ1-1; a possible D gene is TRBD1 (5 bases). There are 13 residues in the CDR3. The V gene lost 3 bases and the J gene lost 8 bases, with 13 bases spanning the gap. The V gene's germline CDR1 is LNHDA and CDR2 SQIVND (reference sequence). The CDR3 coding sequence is TGTGCCAGTAGTATCCGGGGGGTAAACGAAGCTTTCTTT. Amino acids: CASSIRGVNEAFF.

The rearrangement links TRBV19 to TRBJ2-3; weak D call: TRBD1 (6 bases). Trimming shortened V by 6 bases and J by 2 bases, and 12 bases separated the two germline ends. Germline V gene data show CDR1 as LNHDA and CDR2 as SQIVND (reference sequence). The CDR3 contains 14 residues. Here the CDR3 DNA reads TGTGCCAGTAGGCTCAGGGGATCCACAGATACGCAGTATTTT. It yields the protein CASRLRGSTDTQYF.

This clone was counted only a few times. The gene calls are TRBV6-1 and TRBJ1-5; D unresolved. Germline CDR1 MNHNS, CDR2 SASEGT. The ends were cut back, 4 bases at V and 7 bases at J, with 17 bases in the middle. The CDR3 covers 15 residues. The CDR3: CASSAGTNRRQPQHF. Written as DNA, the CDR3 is TGTGCCAGCAGTGCTGGCACCAATCGTAGGCAGCCCCAGCATTTT.

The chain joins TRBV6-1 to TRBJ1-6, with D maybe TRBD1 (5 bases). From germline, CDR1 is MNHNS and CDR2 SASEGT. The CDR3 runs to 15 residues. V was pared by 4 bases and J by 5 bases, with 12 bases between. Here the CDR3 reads CASSGGTWDNSPLHF. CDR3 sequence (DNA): TGTGCCAGCAGTGGGGGGACTTGGGATAATTCACCCCTCCACTTT.

The chain's CDR3 is CASSLSGAGETQYF. The CDR3 DNA reads TGTGCCAGCAGCTTATCGGGTGCTGGGGAGACCCAGTACTTC. V gene TRBV7-9 combines with J gene TRBJ2-5; D gene uncertain. This CDR3 has 14 residues. Trimming shortened V by 2 bases and J by 5 bases, and 12 bases separated the two germline ends. Germline assignment: CDR1 SEHNR and CDR2 FQNEAQ (reference sequence).

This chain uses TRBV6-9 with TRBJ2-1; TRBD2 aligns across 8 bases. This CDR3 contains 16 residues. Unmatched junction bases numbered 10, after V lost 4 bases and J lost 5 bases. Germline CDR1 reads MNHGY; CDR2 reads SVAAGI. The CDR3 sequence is CASSSSERRGDNEQFF. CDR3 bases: TGTGCCAGCAGTTCCTCCGAGAGGCGGGGGGACAATGAGCAGTTCTTC.

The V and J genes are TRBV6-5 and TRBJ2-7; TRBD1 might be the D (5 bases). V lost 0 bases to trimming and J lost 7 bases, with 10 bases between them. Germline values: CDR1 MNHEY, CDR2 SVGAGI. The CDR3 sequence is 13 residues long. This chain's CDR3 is CASSYSPDTEQYF. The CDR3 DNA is TGTGCCAGCAGTTACTCCCCGGACACAGAGCAGTACTTC.

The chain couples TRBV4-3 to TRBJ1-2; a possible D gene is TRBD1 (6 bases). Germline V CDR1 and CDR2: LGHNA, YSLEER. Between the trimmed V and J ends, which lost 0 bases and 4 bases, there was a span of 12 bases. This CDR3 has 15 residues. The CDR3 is CASSQDSRGVYGYTF. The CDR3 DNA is TGCGCCAGCAGCCAAGATTCCAGGGGCGTCTATGGCTACACCTTC.

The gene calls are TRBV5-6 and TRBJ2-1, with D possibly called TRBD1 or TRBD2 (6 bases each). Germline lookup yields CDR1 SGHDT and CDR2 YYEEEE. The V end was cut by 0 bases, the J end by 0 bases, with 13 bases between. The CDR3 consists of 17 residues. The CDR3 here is CASSLVGGGNSYNEQFF. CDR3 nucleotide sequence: TGTGCCAGCAGCTTGGTAGGAGGGGGGAACTCCTACAATGAGCAGTTCTTC.

CDR3 loop: CASSLQGQTYEQYF. The DNA for the CDR3 is TGTGCCAGCAGCTTACAGGGACAGACCTACGAGCAGTACTTC. This chain links TRBV7-8 with TRBJ2-7, with TRBD1 matching 7 bases. J gave up 2 bases and V 2 bases, and 3 bases lay outside the gene matches. Germline CDR1 and CDR2: SGHVS and FQNEAQ. CDR3 length: 14 amino acids.

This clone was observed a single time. The CDR3 coding sequence is TGTGCCAGCACCGGTCCGGGGGCAGGGGTCATGCATGGCTACACCTTC. Its translation is CASTGPGAGVMHGYTF. This chain uses TRBV9 with TRBJ1-2, with D tentatively TRBD1 (6 bases). Between the trimmed V and J ends, which lost 6 bases and 6 bases, there was a span of 24 bases. The germline V gene encodes CDR1 SGDLS and CDR2 YYNGEE. CDR3 length equals 16 residues.